There are a few counts of the clone carrying this T cell receptor (beta chain). In TCRdb, the RT-PCR reads were re-called with MiXCR into one record per CDR3 protein. The table lists about 780,000 distinct CDR3 sequences, approximately 17% of them singletons. CDR1 and CDR2 from the germline V gene are DFQATT and SNEGSKA (reference sequence). Trimming took 6 bases from V and 1 from J, leaving 17 bases between them. The CDR3 loop spans 15 amino acids. This entry belongs to a study of response to subunit inactivated influenza vaccine. The sequenced sample was PBMCs from blood, obtained more than 4 days after vaccination. The receptor was derived from a man over 45 who received an inactivated influenza vaccine. The V call is TRBV20-1, the J call TRBJ2-3, with TRBD1 as a possible D gene (6 bases). CDR3: CSALPWGRGTDTQYF. The CDR3, as DNA: TGCAGTGCCCTTCCCTGGGGGCGAGGCACAGATACGCAGTATTTT.